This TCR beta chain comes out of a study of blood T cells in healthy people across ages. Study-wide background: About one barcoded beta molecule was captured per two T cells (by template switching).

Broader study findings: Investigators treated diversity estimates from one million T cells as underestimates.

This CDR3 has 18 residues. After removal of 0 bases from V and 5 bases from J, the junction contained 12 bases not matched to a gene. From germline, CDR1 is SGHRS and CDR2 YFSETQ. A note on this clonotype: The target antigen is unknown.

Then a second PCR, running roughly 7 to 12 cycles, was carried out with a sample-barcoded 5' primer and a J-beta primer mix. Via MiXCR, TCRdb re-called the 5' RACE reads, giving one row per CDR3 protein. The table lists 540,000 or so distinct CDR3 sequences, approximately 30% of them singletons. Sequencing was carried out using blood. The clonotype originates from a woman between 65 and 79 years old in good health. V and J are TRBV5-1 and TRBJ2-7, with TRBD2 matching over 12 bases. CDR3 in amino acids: CASSLGLAGAVRGNEQYF. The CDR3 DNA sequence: TGCGCCAGCAGCTTGGGACTAGCGGGGGCCGTACGCGGAAACGAGCAGTACTTC.